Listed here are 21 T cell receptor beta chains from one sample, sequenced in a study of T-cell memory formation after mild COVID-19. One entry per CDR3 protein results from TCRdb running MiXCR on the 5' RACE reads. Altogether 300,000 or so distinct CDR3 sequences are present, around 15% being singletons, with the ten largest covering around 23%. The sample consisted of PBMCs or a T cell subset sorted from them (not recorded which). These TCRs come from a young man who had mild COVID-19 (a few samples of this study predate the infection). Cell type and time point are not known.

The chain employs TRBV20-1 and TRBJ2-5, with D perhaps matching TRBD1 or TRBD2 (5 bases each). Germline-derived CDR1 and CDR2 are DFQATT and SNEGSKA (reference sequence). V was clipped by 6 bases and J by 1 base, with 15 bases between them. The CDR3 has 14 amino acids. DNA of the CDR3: TGCAGTGCCGGACCAGGGACCATCCAAGAGACCCAGTACTTC. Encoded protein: CSAGPGTIQETQYF.

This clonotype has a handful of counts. The CDR3 region is CASSRTPAGGNFADTQYF. CDR3 nucleotide sequence: TGTGCCAGCAGCCGGACGCCAGCGGGGGGGAATTTTGCAGATACGCAGTATTTT. The genes are TRBV7-2 and TRBJ2-3, with TRBD2 matching 10 bases. Germline loops: CDR1 SGHTA, CDR2 FQGNSA. V was clipped by 5 bases and J by 4 bases; unmatched bases: 15. The CDR3 loop spans 18 amino acids.

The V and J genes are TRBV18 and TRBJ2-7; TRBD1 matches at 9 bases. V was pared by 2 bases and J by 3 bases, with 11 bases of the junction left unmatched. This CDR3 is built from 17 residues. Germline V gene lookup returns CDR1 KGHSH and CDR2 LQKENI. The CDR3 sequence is CASSPNSPTGGFYEQYV. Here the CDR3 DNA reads TGTGCCAGCTCACCAAACTCACCGACAGGGGGATTCTACGAGCAGTACGTC.

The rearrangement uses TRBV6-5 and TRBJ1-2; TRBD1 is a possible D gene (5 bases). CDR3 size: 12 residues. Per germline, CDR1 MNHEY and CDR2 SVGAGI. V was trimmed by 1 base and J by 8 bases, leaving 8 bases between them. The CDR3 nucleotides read TGTGCCAGCAGTTACTGGGGCCAGGGCTACACCTTC. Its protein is CASSYWGQGYTF.

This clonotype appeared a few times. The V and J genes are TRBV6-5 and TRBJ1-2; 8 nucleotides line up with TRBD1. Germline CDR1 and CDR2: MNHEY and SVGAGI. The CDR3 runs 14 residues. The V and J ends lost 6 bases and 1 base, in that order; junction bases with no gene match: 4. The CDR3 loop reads CASSLDRGNYGYTF. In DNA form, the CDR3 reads TGTGCCAGCAGCCTCGACAGGGGTAACTATGGCTACACCTTC.

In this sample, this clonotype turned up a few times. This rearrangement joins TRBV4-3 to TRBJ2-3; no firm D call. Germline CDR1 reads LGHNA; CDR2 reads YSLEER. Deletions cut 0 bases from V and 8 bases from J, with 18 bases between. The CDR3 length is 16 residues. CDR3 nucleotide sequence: TGCGCCAGCAGCCAAGATAGGATGACGGGTTCTGGTACGCAGTATTTT. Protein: CASSQDRMTGSGTQYF.

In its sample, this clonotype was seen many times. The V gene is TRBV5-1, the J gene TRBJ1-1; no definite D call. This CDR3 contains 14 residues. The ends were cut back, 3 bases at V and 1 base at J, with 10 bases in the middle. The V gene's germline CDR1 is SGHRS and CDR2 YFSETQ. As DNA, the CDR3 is TGCGCCAGCAGCTCACTCGGGAGGAACACTGAAGCTTTCTTT. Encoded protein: CASSSLGRNTEAFF.

CDR3 amino acids: CSVEGFKPYGYTF. The CDR3 coding sequence is TGCAGCGTTGAAGGATTCAAACCGTATGGCTACACCTTC. The chain employs TRBV29-1 and TRBJ1-2; no firm D call. CDR1 SQVTM and CDR2 ANQGSEA come from the germline V gene. There are 13 residues in the CDR3. The V end was cut by 1 base, the J end by 5 bases, with 11 bases between.

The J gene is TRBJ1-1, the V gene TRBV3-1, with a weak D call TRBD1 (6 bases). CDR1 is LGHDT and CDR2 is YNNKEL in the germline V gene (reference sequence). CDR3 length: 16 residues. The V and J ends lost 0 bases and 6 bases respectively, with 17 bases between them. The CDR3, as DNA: TGTGCCAGCAGCCAAGACGTCGGGGGCGCATGGGCTGAAGCTTTCTTT. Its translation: CASSQDVGGAWAEAFF.

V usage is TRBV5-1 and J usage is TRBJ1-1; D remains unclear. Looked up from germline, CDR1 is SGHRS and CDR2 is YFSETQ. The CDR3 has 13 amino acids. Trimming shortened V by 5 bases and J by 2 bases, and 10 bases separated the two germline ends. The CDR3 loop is CASRSESNTEAFF. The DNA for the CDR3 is TGCGCCAGCAGATCAGAGAGTAACACTGAAGCTTTCTTT.

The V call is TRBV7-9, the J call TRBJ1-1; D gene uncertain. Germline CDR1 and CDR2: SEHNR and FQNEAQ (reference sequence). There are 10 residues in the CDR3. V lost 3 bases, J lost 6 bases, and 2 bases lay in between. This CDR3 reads CASSLAEAFF. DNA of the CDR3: TGTGCCAGCAGCTTGGCTGAAGCTTTCTTT.

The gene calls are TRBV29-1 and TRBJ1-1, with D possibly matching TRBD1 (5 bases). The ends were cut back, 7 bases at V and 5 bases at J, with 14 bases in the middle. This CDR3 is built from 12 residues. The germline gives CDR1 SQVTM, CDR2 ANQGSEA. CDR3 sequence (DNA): TGCAGCGCCCCGGATGGGGGAACTGAAGCTTTCTTT. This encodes CSAPDGGTEAFF.

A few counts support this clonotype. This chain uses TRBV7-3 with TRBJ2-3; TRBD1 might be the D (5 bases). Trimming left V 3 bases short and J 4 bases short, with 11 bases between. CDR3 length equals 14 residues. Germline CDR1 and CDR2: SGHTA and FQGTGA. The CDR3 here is CASSLQGVPDTQYF. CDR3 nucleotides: TGTGCCAGCAGCTTGCAGGGCGTTCCAGATACGCAGTATTTT.

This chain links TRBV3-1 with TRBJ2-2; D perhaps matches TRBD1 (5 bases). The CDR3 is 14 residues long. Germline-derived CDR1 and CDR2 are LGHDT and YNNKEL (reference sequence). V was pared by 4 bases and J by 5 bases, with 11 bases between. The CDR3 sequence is CASSPPYRTGELFF. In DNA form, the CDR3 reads TGTGCCAGCAGCCCACCGTACAGGACCGGGGAGCTGTTTTTT.

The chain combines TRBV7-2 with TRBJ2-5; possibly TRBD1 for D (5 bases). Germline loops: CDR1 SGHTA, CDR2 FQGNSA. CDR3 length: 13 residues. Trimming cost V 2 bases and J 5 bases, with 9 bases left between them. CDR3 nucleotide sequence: TGTGCCAGCAGCTTATATAAGGGGGAGACCCAGTACTTC. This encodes CASSLYKGETQYF.

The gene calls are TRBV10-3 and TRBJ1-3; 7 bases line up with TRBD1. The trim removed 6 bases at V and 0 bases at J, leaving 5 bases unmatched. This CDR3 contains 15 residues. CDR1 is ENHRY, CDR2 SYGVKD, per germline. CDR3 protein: CAISGDSFSGNTIYF. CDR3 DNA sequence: TGTGCCATCAGCGGGGACAGCTTCTCTGGAAACACCATATATTTT.

The CDR3 protein is CASSYMANTEAFF. CDR3 sequence (DNA): TGTGCCAGCAGTTACATGGCGAACACTGAAGCTTTCTTT. The V and J genes are TRBV6-6 and TRBJ1-1; no firm D call. The V end was cut by 2 bases, the J end by 1 base, with 5 bases between. The CDR3 spans 13 residues. Germline lookup yields CDR1 MNHNY and CDR2 SVGAGI (reference sequence).

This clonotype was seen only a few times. CDR3 in amino acids: CASSGEIRETQYF. For the CDR3, the DNA is TGCGCCAGCAGCGGAGAAATTCGGGAGACCCAGTACTTC. This sequence joins TRBV5-1 and TRBJ2-5; D is ambiguous. CDR3 length: 13 amino acids. Germline V gives CDR1 SGHRS, CDR2 YFSETQ. The ends were cut back, 4 bases at V and 5 bases at J, with 12 bases in the middle.

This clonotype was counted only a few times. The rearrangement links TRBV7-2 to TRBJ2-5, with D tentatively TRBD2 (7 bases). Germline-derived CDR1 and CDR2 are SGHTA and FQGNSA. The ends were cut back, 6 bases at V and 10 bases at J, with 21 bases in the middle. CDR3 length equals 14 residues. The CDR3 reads CASSYAGGRGGQYF. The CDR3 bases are TGTGCCAGCAGTTACGCCGGGGGGCGCGGGGGCCAGTACTTC.

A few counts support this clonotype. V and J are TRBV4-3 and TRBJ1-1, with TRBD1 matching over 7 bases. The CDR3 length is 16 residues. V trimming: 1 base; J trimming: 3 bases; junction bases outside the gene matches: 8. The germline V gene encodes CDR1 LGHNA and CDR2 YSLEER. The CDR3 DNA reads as TGCGCCAGCAGCCAAGGCGCAGGGGGTTGGGACACTGAAGCTTTCTTT. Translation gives CASSQGAGGWDTEAFF.

In DNA form, the CDR3 reads TGCAGTGCTCCACCTAGCGGGGGGGCGGCCGATACGCAGTATTTT. Translating it yields CSAPPSGGAADTQYF. J is TRBJ2-3 and V is TRBV20-1, with TRBD2 matching 12 bases. Losses at the gene ends were 5 bases for V and 6 bases for J; bases not matched to a gene: 9. The CDR3 runs 15 residues. In germline, CDR1 is DFQATT, CDR2 SNEGSKA (reference sequence).